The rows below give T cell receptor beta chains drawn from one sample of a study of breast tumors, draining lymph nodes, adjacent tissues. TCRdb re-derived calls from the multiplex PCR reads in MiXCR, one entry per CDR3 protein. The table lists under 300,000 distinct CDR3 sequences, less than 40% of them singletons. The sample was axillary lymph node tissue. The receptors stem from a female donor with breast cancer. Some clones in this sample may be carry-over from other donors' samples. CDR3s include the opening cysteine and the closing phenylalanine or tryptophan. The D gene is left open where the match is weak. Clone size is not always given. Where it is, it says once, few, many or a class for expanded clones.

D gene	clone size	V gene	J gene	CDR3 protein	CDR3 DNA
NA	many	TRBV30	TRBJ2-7	CAWATSYEQYF	TGTGCCTGGGCCACCTCCTACGAGCAGTACTTC
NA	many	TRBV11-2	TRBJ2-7	CASSSPGPSSYEQYF	TGTGCCAGCAGCTCACCGGGACCAAGCTCCTACGAGCAGTACTTC
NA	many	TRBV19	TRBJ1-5	CASSKDRQAWVNSNQPQHF	TGTGCCAGTAGTAAAGACCGCCAGGCGTGGGTGAATAGCAATCAGCCCCAGCATTTT
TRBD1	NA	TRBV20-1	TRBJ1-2	CSAPTGTGFGYTF	TGCAGTGCTCCCACAGGGACAGGGTTTGGCTACACCTTC
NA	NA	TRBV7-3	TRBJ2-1	CASSLGSSAGNEQLF	TGTGCCAGCAGCTTGGGGAGTAGCGCGGGAAATGAGCAGCTCTTC
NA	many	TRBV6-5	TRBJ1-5	CASSYRAEGAQHF	TGTGCCAGCAGTTACAGGGCAGAAGGGGCCCAGCATTTT
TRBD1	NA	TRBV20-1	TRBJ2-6	CSAIRTGAGANVLTF	TGCAGTGCTATAAGGACAGGGGCTGGGGCCAACGTCCTGACTTTC
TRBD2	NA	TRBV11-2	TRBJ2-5	CASSPGPGGASMETQYF	TGTGCCAGCAGCCCGGGACCGGGGGGGGCTTCTATGGAGACCCAGTACTTC
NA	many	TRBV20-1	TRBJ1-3	CSATPLQISSGNTIYF	TGCAGTGCTACACCCTTACAGATAAGCTCTGGAAACACCATATATTTT
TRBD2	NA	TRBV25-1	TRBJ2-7	CASSSIAGGRRYEQYF	TGTGCCAGCAGTTCCATAGCGGGAGGCAGGCGCTACGAGCAGTACTTC
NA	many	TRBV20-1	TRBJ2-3	CSARVGHSSTDTQYF	TGCAGTGCTAGAGTGGGACACTCTAGCACAGATACGCAGTATTTT
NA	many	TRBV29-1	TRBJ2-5	CSVDQNQETQYF	TGCAGCGTTGATCAGAACCAAGAGACCCAGTACTTC
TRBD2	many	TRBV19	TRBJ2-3	CASSINGLAGSTDTQYF	TGTGCCAGTAGTATCAATGGACTAGCGGGAAGCACAGATACGCAGTATTTT
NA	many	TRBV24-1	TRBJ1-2	CATSDGGAGSYGYTF	TGTGCCACCAGTGATGGGGGGGCTGGGAGCTATGGCTACACCTTC
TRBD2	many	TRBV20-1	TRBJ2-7	CSASGTSGSAGGAYEQYF	TGCAGTGCTAGCGGGACTAGCGGGAGCGCGGGAGGCGCCTACGAGCAGTACTTC
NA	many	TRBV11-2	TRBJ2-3	CASSSLRDEKDTQYF	TGTGCCAGCAGCTCGCTCCGGGACGAAAAAGATACGCAGTATTTT
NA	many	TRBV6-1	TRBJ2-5	CASSEEQGTQYF	TGTGCCAGCAGTGAGGAACAGGGGACCCAGTACTTC
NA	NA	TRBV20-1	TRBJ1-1	CSARDLGSKAFF	TGCAGTGCTAGAGATCTGGGGAGTAAAGCTTTCTTT
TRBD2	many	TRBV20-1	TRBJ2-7	CSARALAGGPGEQYF	TGCAGTGCTAGGGCTCTAGCGGGAGGGCCCGGGGAGCAGTACTTC
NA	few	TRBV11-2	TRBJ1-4	CASSPDSETLFF	TGTGCCAGCAGCCCCGACAGTGAAACACTGTTTTTT
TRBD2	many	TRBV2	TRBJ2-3	CASKKGLGGSDTQYF	TGTGCCAGCAAGAAGGGACTAGGTGGGTCAGATACGCAGTATTTT
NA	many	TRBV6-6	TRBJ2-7	CASSYTAGESSYEQYF	TGTGCCAGCAGTTACACCGCGGGCGAATCCTCCTACGAGCAGTACTTC
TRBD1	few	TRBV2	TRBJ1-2	CASTFTGGGGYTF	TGTGCCAGCACCTTCACAGGGGGCGGTGGCTACACCTTC
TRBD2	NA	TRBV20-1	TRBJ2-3	CSARDGTSGASDTQYF	TGCAGTGCTAGAGACGGGACTAGCGGGGCATCAGATACGCAGTATTTT
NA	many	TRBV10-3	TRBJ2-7	CAISRQTDYEQYF	TGTGCCATCAGCCGTCAGACGGACTACGAGCAGTACTTC
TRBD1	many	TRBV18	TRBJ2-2	CASSDRGYTGELFF	TGTGCCAGCTCAGACAGGGGATACACCGGGGAGCTGTTTTTT
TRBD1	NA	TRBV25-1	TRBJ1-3	CASRGTGTGKGTGNTIYF	TGTGCCAGCAGGGGGACAGGGACTGGAAAAGGAACTGGAAACACCATATATTTT